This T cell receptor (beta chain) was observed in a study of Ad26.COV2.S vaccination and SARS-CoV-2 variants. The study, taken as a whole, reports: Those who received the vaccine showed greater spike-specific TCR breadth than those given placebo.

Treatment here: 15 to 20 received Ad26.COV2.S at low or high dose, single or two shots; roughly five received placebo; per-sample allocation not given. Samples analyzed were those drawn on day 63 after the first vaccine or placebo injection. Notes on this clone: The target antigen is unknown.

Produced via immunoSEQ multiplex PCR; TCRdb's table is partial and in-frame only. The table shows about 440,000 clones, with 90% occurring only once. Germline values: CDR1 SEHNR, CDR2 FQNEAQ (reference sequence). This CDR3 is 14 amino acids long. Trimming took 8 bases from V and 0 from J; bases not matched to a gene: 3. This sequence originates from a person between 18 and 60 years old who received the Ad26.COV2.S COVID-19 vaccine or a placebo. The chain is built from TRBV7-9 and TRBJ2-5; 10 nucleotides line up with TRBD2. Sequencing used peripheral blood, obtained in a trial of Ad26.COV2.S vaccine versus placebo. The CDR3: CASGLAGDQETQYF. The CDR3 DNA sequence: TGTGCCAGCGGGCTAGCGGGGGACCAAGAGACCCAGTACTTC.